The 4 T cell receptor beta chains listed next were all sequenced from one sample in a study of blood T cells in healthy people across ages. Alongside a J-beta primer mix, a sample-barcoded 5' primer served in a second PCR lasting about 7 to 12 cycles. TCRdb called the 5' RACE reads again in MiXCR, with one record for every CDR3 protein. Of fewer than 800,000 distinct CDR3 sequences listed, 32% are singletons. Specimen: blood. The origin of the receptors is a woman at least 80 years old in good health.

This clonotype was recorded at least ten times. The V gene is TRBV20-1, the J gene TRBJ2-3, with D perhaps given as TRBD1 or TRBD2 (5 bases each). Per the germline V gene, CDR1 is DFQATT and CDR2 is SNEGSKA (reference sequence). Deletions cut 0 bases from V and 2 bases from J, with 9 bases between. The CDR3 is made up of 14 amino acids. In DNA form, the CDR3 reads TGCAGTGCTAGAGATTGGGGGTTCACAGATACGCAGTATTTT. This translates into CSARDWGFTDTQYF.

This clonotype was observed at least ten times. The chain has TRBV7-9 and TRBJ1-4; TRBD1 is a possible D gene (6 bases). Germline CDR1 SEHNR, CDR2 FQNEAQ (reference sequence). This CDR3 has 15 residues. Trimming took 5 bases from V and 1 from J, leaving 11 bases between them. CDR3 sequence (DNA): TGTGCCAGCAGCCCTGGGGGCAGAACTAATGAAAAACTGTTTTTT. Protein: CASSPGGRTNEKLFF.

About this clonotype: Its ends do not fully match the called genes, so a read error is possible. The chain combines TRBV20-1 with TRBJ1-4; no clear D gene. Germline V CDR1 and CDR2: DFQATT, SNEGSKA (reference sequence). CDR3 size: 14 residues. Written as DNA, the CDR3 is TGCAATGCTAGCCCCCGGAGCCTTAATGAAAAACTGTTTTTT. It yields the protein CNASPRSLNEKLFF.

There are many counts of this clonotype. The chain has TRBV10-3 and TRBJ2-1; the D is unclear. There are 11 residues in the CDR3. Germline V lookup: CDR1 ENHRY, CDR2 SYGVKD. V lost 3 bases and J lost 6, with 3 bases in between. CDR3 amino acids: CAISDANEQFF. CDR3 coding DNA: TGTGCCATCAGTGATGCCAATGAGCAGTTCTTC.